This TCR beta chain stems from a study of cytomegalovirus exposure and HLA in healthy donors. Losses at the gene ends were 5 bases for V and 4 bases for J; bases not matched to a gene: 7. From germline, CDR1 is MNHEY and CDR2 SMNVEV (reference sequence). The CDR3 has 14 amino acids. General observations from the study: Equally common other TCR beta chains were less clonally expanded than HLA-associated ones, a later analysis found. 150 or so TCR beta chains were listed as cytomegalovirus-associated. Previously analyzed data showed that most TCR beta V segments were productive at a frequency of about 87% or about 30%. In terms of immune exposure information, only CMV serostatus was available.

As regards this clone: Its specificity is not known.

The primer mix had 60 Vbeta and 13 Jbeta primers. This table comes from immunoSEQ multiplex PCR, and its TCRdb copy is limited to in-frame clones, with some not included. The table has around 140,000 clones, 70% to 90% seen once. Sample: PBMCs. The chain links TRBV27 to TRBJ2-7, with 8 bases lining up with TRBD1. This sequence originates from a man aged 35 to 55 in good health and CMV-seronegative. The CDR3: CASSPRDRLYEQYF. The CDR3 DNA follows: TGTGCCAGCAGTCCCCGGGACAGGCTTTACGAGCAGTACTTC.